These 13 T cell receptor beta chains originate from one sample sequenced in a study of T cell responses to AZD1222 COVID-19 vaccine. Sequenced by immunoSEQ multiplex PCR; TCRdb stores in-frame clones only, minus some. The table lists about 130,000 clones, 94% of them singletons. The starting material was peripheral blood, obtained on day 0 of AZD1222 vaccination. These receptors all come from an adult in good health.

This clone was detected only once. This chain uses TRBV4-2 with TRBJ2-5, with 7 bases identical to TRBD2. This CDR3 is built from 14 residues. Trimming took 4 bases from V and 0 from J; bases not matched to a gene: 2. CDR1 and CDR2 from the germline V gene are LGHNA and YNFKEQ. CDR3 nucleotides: TGTGCCAGCAGCCGTGGACTAGACCAAGAGACCCAGTACTTC. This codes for CASSRGLDQETQYF.

DNA for the CDR3: TGTGCCAGCAGTGAAGTCCAGAATCAGCCCCAGCATTTT. It codes for CASSEVQNQPQHF. The chain has TRBV2 and TRBJ1-5; D not certain. Trimming removed 1 base at V and 4 bases at J, with 5 bases between. Germline lookup yields CDR1 SNHLY and CDR2 FYNNEI. The CDR3 sequence is 13 residues long.

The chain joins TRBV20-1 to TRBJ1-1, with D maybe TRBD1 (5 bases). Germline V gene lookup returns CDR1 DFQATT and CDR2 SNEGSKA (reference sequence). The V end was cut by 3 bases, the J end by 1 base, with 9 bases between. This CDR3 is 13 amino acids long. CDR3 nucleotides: TGCAGTGCTAGTCCTGGGGGGAACACTGAAGCTTTCTTT. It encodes CSASPGGNTEAFF.

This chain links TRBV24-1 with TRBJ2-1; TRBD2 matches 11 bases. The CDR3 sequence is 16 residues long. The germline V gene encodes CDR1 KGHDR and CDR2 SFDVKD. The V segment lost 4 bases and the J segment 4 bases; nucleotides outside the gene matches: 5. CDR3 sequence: CATSDRTSGGYNEQFF. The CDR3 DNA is TGTGCCACCAGTGACCGCACTAGCGGGGGATACAATGAGCAGTTCTTC.

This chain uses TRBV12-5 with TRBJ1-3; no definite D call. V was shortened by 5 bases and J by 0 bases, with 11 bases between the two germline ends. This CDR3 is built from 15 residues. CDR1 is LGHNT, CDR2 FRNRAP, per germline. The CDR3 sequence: CASGLTPSSGNTIYF. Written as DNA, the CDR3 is TGTGCTAGTGGTCTTACCCCGAGCTCTGGAAACACCATATATTTT.

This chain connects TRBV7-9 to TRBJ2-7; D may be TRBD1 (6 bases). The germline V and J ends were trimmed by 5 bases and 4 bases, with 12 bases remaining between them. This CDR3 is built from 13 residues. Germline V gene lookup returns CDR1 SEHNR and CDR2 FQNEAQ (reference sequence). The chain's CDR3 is CASSTQGKYEQYF. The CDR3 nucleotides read TGTGCCAGCAGCACGCAGGGGAAGTACGAGCAGTACTTC. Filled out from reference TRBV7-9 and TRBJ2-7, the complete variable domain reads DTGVSQNPRHKITKRGQNVTFRCDPISEHNRLYWYRQTLGQGPEFLTYFQNEAQLEKSRLLSDRFSAERPKGSFSTLEIQRTEQGDSAMYLCASSTQGKYEQYFGPGTRLTVT.

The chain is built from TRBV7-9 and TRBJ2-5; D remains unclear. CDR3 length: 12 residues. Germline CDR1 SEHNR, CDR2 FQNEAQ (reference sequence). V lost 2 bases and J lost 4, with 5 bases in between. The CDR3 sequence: CASSLPRETQYF. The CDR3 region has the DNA TGTGCCAGCAGCTTACCCAGAGAGACCCAGTACTTC.

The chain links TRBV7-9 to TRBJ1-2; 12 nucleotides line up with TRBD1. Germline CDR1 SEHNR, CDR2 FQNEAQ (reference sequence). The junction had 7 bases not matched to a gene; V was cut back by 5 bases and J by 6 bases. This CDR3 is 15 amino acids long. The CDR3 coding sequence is TGTGCCAGCAGCCTGACGGGACAGGGGGCGCATGGCTACACCTTC. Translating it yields CASSLTGQGAHGYTF.

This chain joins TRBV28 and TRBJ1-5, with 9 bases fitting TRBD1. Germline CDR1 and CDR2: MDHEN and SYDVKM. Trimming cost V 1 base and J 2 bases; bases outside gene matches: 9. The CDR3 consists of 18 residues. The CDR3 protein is CASSLFRDRVVGNQPQHF. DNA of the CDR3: TGTGCCAGCAGTTTATTCCGGGACAGGGTAGTAGGCAATCAGCCCCAGCATTTT. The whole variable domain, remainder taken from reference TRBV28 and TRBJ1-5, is DVKVTQSSRYLVKRTGEKVFLECVQDMDHENMFWYRQDPGLGLRLIYFSYDVKMKEKGDIPEGYSVSREKKERFSLILESASTNQTSMYLCASSLFRDRVVGNQPQHFGDGTRLSIL.

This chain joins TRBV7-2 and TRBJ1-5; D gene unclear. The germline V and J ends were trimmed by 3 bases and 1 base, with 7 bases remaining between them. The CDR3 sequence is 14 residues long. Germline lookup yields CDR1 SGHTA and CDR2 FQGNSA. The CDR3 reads CASSLGFSNQPQHF. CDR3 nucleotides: TGTGCCAGCAGCTTGGGGTTCAGCAATCAGCCCCAGCATTTT.

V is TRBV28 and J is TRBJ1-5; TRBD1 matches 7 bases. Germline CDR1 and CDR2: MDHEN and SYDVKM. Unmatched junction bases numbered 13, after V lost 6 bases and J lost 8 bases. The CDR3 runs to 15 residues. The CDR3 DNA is TGTGCCAGCAGCACACCCGCGACAGGGAGAGAGCCCCAGCATTTT. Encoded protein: CASSTPATGREPQHF. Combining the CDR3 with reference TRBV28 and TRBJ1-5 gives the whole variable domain DVKVTQSSRYLVKRTGEKVFLECVQDMDHENMFWYRQDPGLGLRLIYFSYDVKMKEKGDIPEGYSVSREKKERFSLILESASTNQTSMYLCASSTPATGREPQHFGDGTRLSIL.

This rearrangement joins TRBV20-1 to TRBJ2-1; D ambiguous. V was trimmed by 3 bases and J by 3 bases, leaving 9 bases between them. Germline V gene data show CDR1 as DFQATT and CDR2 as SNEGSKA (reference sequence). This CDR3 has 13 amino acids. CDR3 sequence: CSASISNYNEQFF. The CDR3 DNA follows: TGCAGTGCTAGTATTTCTAACTACAATGAGCAGTTCTTC.

Written as DNA, the CDR3 is TGTGCCAGCAGCGTAGCGCAGGGGTCCCTACACTCTGGGGCCAACGTCCTGACTTTC. Protein product: CASSVAQGSLHSGANVLTF. J is TRBJ2-6 and V is TRBV9; a possible D gene is TRBD1 (6 bases). The germline V gene encodes CDR1 SGDLS and CDR2 YYNGEE. V was trimmed by 0 bases and J by 0 bases, leaving 16 bases between them. The CDR3 loop spans 19 amino acids.